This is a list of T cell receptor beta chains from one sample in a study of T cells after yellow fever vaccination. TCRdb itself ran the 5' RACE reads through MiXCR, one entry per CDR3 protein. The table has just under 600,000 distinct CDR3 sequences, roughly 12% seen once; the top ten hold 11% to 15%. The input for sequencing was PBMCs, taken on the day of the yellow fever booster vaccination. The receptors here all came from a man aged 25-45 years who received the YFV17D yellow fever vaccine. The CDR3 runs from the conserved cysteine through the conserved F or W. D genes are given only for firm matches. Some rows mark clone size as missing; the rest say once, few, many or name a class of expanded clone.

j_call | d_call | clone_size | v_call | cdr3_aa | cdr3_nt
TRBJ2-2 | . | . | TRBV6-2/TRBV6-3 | CASSYSSKVVTGELFF | TGTGCCAGCAGTTACTCATCGAAAGTGGTCACCGGGGAGCTGTTTTTT
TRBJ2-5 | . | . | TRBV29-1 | CSVRLAETQYF | TGCAGCGTTCGGCTAGCGGAGACCCAGTACTTC
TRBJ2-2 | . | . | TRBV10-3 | CAISESRRGNTGELFF | TGTGCCATCAGTGAGTCGAGAAGGGGTAACACCGGGGAGCTGTTTTTT
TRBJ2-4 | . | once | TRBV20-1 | CSAPNRANIQYF | TGCAGTGCCCCTAACCGGGCGAACATTCAGTACTTC
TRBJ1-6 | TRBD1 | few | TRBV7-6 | CASSLDRAYSPLHF | TGTGCCAGCAGCCTAGACAGGGCATATTCACCCCTCCACTTT
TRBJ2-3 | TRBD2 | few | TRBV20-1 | CSAPGLAGITDTQYF | TGCAGTGCCCCGGGACTAGCGGGGATCACAGATACGCAGTATTTT
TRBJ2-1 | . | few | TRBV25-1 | CASSDSSPSSYNEQFF | TGTGCCAGCAGTGATTCATCTCCGAGCTCCTACAATGAGCAGTTCTTC
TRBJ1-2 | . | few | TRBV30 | CAWSLGVTNGYTF | TGTGCCTGGAGCCTTGGGGTAACTAATGGCTACACCTTC
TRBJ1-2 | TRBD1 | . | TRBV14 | CASSQVRRGQVGYTF | TGTGCCAGCAGCCAAGTGCGCAGGGGGCAAGTCGGCTACACCTTC
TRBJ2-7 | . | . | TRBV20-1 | CCARDQSIGRIYEQYF | TGCTGTGCTAGAGATCAATCGATCGGCAGAATCTACGAGCAGTACTTC
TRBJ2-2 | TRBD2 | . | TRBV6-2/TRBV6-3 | CASRASGNGAELFF | TGTGCCAGCAGGGCTAGCGGGAACGGAGCGGAGCTGTTTTTT
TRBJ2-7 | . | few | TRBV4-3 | CASSQLPRAGEQYF | TGCGCCAGCAGCCAATTACCCCGGGCGGGCGAGCAGTACTTC
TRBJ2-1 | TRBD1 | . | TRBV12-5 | CASGNGQGARNEQFF | TGTGCTAGTGGCAACGGACAGGGGGCGCGGAATGAGCAGTTCTTC
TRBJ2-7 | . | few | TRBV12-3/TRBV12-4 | CASSRLAGREQYF | TGTGCCAGCAGTCGCTTGGCGGGCCGCGAGCAGTACTTC
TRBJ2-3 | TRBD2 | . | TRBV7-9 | CASSPRPTSLATDTQYF | TGTGCCAGCAGCCCACGCCCGACTAGCCTAGCCACAGATACGCAGTATTTT
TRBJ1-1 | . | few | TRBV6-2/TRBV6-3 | CASSYLGRANTEAFF | TGTGCCAGCAGTTACCTGGGACGGGCGAACACTGAAGCTTTCTTT
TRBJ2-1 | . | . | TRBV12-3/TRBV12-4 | CASTKNSYNEQFF | TGTGCCAGCACCAAGAACTCCTACAATGAGCAGTTCTTC
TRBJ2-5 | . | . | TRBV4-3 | CASSKALLSEETQYF | TGCGCCAGCAGTAAAGCCCTACTCTCTGAAGAGACCCAGTACTTC
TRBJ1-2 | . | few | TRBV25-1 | CASSESVWGYTF | TGTGCCAGCAGTGAGTCTGTGTGGGGCTACACCTTC
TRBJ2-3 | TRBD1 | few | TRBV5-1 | CASSGTGTGTDTQYF | TGCGCCAGCAGCGGGACCGGGACAGGAACAGATACGCAGTATTTT
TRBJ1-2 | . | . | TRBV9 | CASSTMNGGYTF | TGTGCCAGCAGCACCATGAATGGAGGCTACACCTTC
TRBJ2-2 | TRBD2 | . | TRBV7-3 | CASSFLADPNTGELFF | TGTGCCAGCAGCTTCCTAGCGGACCCGAACACCGGGGAGCTGTTTTTT
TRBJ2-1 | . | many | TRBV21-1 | CASSPKGVEQFF | TGTGCCAGCAGCCCTAAGGGGGTGGAGCAGTTCTTC
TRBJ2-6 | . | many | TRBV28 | CASRAGANVLTF | TGTGCCAGCAGGGCCGGGGCCAACGTCCTGACTTTC
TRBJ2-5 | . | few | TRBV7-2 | CARSLAFTGMLQETQYF | TGTGCCAGAAGCTTAGCTTTCACAGGGATGCTCCAAGAGACCCAGTACTTC
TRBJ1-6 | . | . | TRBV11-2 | CASSDRTVRSSYNSPLHF | TGTGCCAGCAGCGACCGGACAGTCCGGAGCTCCTATAATTCACCCCTCCACTTT
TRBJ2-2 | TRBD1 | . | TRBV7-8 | CASSYNRGGELFF | TGTGCCAGCAGCTACAACAGGGGCGGGGAGCTGTTTTTT
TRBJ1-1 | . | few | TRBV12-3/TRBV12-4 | CASSFGAGAEAFF | .
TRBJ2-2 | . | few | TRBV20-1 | CSARRRGNGELFF | TGCAGTGCTAGGCGGCGGGGTAACGGGGAGCTGTTTTTT
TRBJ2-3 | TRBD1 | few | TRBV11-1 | CASSLFSPGGSRTDTQYF | TGTGCCAGCAGCTTATTTTCTCCAGGGGGCTCGAGGACAGATACGCAGTATTTT
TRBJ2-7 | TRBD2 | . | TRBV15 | CATSRRPGLAGSDEQYF | TGTGCCACCAGCAGACGACCGGGACTAGCGGGATCGGACGAGCAGTACTTC
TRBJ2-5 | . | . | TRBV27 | CASRTHETQYF | TGTGCCAGCAGAACTCACGAGACCCAGTACTTC
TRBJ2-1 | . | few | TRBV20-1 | CSARELGADNEQFF | TGCAGTGCTAGAGAATTGGGAGCGGACAATGAGCAGTTCTTC
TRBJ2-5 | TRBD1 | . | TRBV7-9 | CASSGTGWETQYF | TGTGCCAGCAGCGGGACAGGGTGGGAGACCCAGTACTTC
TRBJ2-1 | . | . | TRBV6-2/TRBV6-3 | CASKFLANEQFF | TGTGCCAGCAAGTTTTTGGCAAATGAGCAGTTCTTC
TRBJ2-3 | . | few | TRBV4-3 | CASSHQGSRTDTQYF | TGCGCCAGCAGCCACCAGGGTTCCCGCACAGATACGCAGTATTTT
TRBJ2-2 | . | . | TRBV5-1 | CASSYQGTRTGELFF | TGCGCCAGCAGCTATCAGGGAACGCGCACCGGGGAGCTGTTTTTT
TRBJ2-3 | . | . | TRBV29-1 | CSVEVVGRTDTQYF | TGCAGCGTTGAGGTTGTTGGCCGCACAGATACGCAGTATTTT
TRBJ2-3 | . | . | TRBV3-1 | CASSQELGTTDTQYF | TGTGCCAGCAGCCAAGAGTTGGGGACGACAGATACGCAGTATTTT
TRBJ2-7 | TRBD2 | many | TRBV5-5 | CASSGRLAGEQYF | TGTGCCAGCAGCGGCCGACTAGCGGGTGAGCAGTACTTC
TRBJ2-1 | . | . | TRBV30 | CAWSGGSSYNEQFF | TGTGCCTGGAGTGGAGGGAGCTCCTACAATGAGCAGTTCTTC
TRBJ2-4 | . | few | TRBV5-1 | CASSTDIKNIQYF | TGCGCCAGCAGCACGGACATAAAAAACATTCAGTACTTC
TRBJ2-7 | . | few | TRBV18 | CASSPQRTASYEQYF | TGTGCCAGCTCACCACAACGGACTGCCTCCTACGAGCAGTACTTC
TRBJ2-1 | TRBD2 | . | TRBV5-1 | CASSLVAGAKDEQFF | TGCGCCAGCAGCTTAGTAGCGGGGGCGAAGGATGAGCAGTTCTTC
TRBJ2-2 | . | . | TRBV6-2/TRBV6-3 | CASGPYGVTGELFF | TGTGCCAGCGGACCATACGGGGTCACCGGGGAGCTGTTTTTT
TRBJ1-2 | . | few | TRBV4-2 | CASSPTSVPGGWDGYTF | TGTGCCAGCAGCCCCACCTCCGTACCTGGCGGGTGGGATGGCTACACCTTC